This T cell receptor (beta chain) was retrieved from a study of cytomegalovirus exposure and HLA in healthy donors. Findings and caveats of the study: In an earlier analysis, in fewer than 700 donors, most V segments appeared productive either ~87% or ~30% of the time.

The germline V gene has CDR1 SGHNT and CDR2 YYREEE (reference sequence). This CDR3 contains 13 residues. V shed 5 bases and J shed 0 bases, with 7 bases lying between them. Note on this clone: What it recognizes is unknown.

When sampled, the donors appeared nominally healthy, though they likely had unrecorded immune exposures. With 60 Vbeta and 13 Jbeta primers, the PCR was carried out. The table came from immunoSEQ multiplex PCR; TCRdb's copy has only in-frame clones and leaves some out. The table lists around 150,000 clones, approximately 77% of them singletons. Sequencing was carried out using PBMCs. This TCR came from a man aged 18 to 29 in good health and CMV-seronegative. The J gene is TRBJ2-3, the V gene TRBV5-4; D remains unclear. Here the CDR3 DNA reads TGTGCCAGCAGTTTTTCTAGCACAGATACGCAGTATTTT. It encodes CASSFSSTDTQYF.